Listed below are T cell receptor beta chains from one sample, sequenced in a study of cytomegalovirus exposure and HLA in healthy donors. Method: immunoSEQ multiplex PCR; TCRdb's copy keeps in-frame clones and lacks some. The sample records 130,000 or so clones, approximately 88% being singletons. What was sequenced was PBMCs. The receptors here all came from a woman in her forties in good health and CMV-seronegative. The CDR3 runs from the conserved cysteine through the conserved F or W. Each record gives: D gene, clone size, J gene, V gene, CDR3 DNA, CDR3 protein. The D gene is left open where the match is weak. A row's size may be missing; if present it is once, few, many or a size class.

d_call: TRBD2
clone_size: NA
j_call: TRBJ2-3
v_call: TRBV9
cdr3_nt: TGTGCCAGCAGCGCCCGTATAGCGGGATCTATTACAGATACGCAGTATTTT
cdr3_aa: CASSARIAGSITDTQYF

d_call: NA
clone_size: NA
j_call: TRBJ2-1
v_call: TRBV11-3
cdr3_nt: TGTGCCAGCAGCTTAGGGACAGACCCGAGGCAGTTCTTC
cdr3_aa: CASSLGTDPRQFF

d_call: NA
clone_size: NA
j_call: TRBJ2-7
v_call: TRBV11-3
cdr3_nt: TGTGCCAGCAGCTTAGCACAGATAACCTACGAGCAGTACTTC
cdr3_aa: CASSLAQITYEQYF

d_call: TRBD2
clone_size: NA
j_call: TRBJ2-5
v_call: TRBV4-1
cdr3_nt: TGCGCCAGCAGCCAAGACCCCAAGGGACTAGCGGGAGGGCGGGAAGAGACCCAGTACTTC
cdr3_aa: CASSQDPKGLAGGREETQYF

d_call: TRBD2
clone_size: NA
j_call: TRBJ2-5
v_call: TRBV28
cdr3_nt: TGTGCCAGCAGTTTGCGCGCGGGAGTCAACAACGGGGAGACCCAGTACTTC
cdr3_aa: CASSLRAGVNNGETQYF

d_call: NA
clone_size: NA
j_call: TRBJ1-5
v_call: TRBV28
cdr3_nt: TGTGCCAGCAGTTTGACACAAATCAATCAGCCCCAGCATTTT
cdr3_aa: CASSLTQINQPQHF

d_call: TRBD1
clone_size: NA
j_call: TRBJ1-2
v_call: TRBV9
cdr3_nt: TGTGCCAGCAGCGGGTGGTCGACAGGGGAGGACTATGGCTACACCTTC
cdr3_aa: CASSGWSTGEDYGYTF

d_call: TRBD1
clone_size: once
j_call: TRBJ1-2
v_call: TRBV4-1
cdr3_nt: TGCGCCAGCAGCCAAGCGGGACAGGGTTATGGCTACACCTTC
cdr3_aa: CASSQAGQGYGYTF

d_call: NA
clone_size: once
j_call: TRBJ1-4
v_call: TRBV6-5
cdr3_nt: TGTGCCAGCAGTGCCATGACAGGCGGGGGGGAAAAACTGTTTTTT
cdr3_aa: CASSAMTGGGEKLFF

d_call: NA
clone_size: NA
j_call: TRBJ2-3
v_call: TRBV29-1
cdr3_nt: TGCAGCGCTACGCGCGCGGGATCCGGTACGCAGTATTTT
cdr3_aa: CSATRAGSGTQYF

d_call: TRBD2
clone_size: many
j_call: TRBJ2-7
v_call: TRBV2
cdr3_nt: TGTGCCAGCAGTGCAGCGGGAGAGGTCAACGAGCAGTACTTC
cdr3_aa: CASSAAGEVNEQYF

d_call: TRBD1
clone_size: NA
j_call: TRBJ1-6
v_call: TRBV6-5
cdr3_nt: TGTGCCAGCAGCCGGACAGGGAAATCTGATTCACCCCTCCACTTT
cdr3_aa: CASSRTGKSDSPLHF

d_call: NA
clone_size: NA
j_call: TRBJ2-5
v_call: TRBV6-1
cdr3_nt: TGTGCCAGCAGTTGGACAGAAAAAGAGACCCAGTACTTC
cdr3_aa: CASSWTEKETQYF

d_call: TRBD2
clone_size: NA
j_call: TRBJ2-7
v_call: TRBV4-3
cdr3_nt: TGCGCCAGCAGCCAAGATCCCGGGGGGGGCGCGGGAGAGCAGTACTTC
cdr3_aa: CASSQDPGGGAGEQYF

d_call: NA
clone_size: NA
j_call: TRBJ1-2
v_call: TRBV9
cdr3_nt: TGTGCCAGCAGCCCATCACCCGAGTATGGCTACACCTTC
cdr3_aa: CASSPSPEYGYTF

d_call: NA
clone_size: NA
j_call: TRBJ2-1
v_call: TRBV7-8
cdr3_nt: TGTGCCAGCAGCTTCTGGAGTTCGAGGACTTACAATGAGCAGTTCTTC
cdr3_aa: CASSFWSSRTYNEQFF

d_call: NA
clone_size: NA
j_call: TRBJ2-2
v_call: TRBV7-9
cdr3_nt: TGTTCCAGCACCCCTCTAGGAGTCGGGGAGCTGTTTTTT
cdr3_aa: CSSTPLGVGELFF

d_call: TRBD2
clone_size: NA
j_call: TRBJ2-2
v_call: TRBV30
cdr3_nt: TGTGCCTGGAGGGGACTAGCATCTACCACCGGGGAGCTGTTTTTT
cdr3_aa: CAWRGLASTTGELFF

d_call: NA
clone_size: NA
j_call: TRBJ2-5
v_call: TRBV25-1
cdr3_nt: TGTGCCAGCAGTCCGGGCAGGGGAGAGACCCAGTACTTC
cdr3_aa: CASSPGRGETQYF

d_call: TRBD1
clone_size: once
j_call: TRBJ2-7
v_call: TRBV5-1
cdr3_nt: TGCGCCAGCAGCTTATCCGGGACAGGGTCCTACGAGCAGTACTTC
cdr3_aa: CASSLSGTGSYEQYF

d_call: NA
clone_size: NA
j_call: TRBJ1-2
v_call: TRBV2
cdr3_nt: TGTGCCAGCACCAACCTAGGGGGGGCTGCGGGCTACACCTTC
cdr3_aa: CASTNLGGAAGYTF

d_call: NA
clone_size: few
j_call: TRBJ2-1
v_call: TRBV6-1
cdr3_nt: TGTGCCAGCAGTGCACAGGGTGGGTCCTACAATGAGCAGTTCTTC
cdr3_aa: CASSAQGGSYNEQFF

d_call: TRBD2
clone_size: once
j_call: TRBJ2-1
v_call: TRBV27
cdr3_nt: TGTGCCAGCAGTGACGCTCCTCCTAGCGGGAGGAATGAGCAGTTCTTC
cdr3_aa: CASSDAPPSGRNEQFF

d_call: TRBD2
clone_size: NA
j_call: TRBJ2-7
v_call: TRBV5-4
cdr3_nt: TGTGCCAGCAGCCCAGGGGGTCTAGCGGGAGGGATCCCCTACGAGCAGTACTTC
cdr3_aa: CASSPGGLAGGIPYEQYF

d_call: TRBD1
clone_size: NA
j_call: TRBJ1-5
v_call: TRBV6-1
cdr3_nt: TGTGCCAGCAGTGACCAGGGACAGTCGACGAGCAATCAGCCCCAGCATTTT
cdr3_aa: CASSDQGQSTSNQPQHF

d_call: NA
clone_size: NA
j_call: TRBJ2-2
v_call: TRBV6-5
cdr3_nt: TGTGCCAGCAGTTACTCGCCCGGGAGTCCCGGGGAGCTGTTTTTT
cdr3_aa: CASSYSPGSPGELFF

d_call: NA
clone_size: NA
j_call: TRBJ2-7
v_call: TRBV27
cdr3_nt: TGTGCCAGCAGTCCAGCAGAGGGTCGCTCCTACGAGCAGTACTTC
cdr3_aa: CASSPAEGRSYEQYF

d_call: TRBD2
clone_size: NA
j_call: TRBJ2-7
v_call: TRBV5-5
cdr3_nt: TGTGCCAGCAGCTTGTCCACTAGCGGGATCAATTGGGGCGAGCAGTACTTC
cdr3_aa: CASSLSTSGINWGEQYF

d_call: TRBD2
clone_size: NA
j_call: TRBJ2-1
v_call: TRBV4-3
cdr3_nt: TGCGCCAGCAGCCCTCGAGGACTAGCGGTTGATGAGCAGTTCTTC
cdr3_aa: CASSPRGLAVDEQFF